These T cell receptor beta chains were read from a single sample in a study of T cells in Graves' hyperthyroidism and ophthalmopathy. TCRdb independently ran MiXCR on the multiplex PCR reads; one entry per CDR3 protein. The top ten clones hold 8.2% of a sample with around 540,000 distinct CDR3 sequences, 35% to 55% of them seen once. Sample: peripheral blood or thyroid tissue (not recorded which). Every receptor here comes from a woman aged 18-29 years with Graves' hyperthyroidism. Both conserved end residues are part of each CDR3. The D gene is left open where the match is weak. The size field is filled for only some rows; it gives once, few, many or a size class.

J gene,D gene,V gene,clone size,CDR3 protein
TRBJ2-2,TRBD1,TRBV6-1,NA,CASIYRGDTGELFF
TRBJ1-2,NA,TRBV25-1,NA,CTSSITRTIYVYTF
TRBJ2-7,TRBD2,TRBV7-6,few,CASSRVAGTAYEQYF
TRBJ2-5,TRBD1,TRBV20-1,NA,CSAPGQGAWETQYF
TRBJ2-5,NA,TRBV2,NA,CASSLTGEGLAGETQYF
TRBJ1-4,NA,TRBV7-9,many,CASTVQSEKLFF
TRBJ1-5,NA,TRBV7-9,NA,CASSPGTQDGNQPQHF
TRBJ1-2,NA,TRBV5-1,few,CASSQAFGTVNYGYTF
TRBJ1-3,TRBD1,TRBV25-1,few,CASSHGQGPSSGNTIYF
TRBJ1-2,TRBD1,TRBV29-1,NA,CSAAGTGQNYGYTF
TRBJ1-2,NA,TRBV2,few,CASSLGNGGSYGYTF
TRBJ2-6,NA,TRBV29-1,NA,CSVEGTPVGSGANVLTF